This TCR beta chain was identified in a study of lung T cells in sarcoidosis with Löfgren's syndrome. The overall study: Löfgren's syndrome patients were the main repertoire analysis focus. Study-level results: Shared TRAV12-1 and TRBV2 CDR3 motifs were reported across several patients. Löfgren's syndrome patients reportedly showed greatest TRAV12-1 and TRBV2 expansion versus controls.

This clonotype has a count of ten or more. Its antigen is still unknown. TCRdb reanalysed the reads using MiXCR and keeps one entry per CDR3 protein. The sample holds 60,000 or so distinct CDR3 sequences; less than 25% are singletons and the top ten take about 2.3%. Per germline, CDR1 MNHNS and CDR2 SASEGT. V lost 0 bases to trimming and J lost 8 bases; unmatched junction nucleotides: 5. This CDR3 is built from 15 residues. The sequence was obtained from a human donor with sarcoidosis (Löfgren's syndrome or another form), or a control subject (not recorded which). Material: CD4+ T cells from PBMCs. The V gene is TRBV6-1, the J gene TRBJ2-1; 9 nucleotides match TRBD2. The CDR3 DNA reads as TGTGCCAGCAGTGAAGCAGCTAGCGGGATCTATGAGCAGTTCTTC. Translated, it gives CASSEAASGIYEQFF.